Reported below is one T cell receptor beta chain. Its antigen remains unknown. The CDR3 is 15 amino acids. The germline V and J ends were trimmed by 2 bases and 7 bases, with 18 bases remaining between them. Germline CDR1 reads SGDLS; CDR2 reads YYNGEE. Nonneoplastic adjacent lung devoid of atypia was obtained no less than 2 cm from the tumor margin. The sample is drawn from a study of T cells in localized non-small cell lung cancer. Study conclusions and caveats: Analysis by sequencing included only one tumor region, so heterogeneity remains possible.

Here immunoSEQ multiplex PCR was the method, and the copy in TCRdb shows in-frame clones only, minus some. Of 2,900 or so clones detected, roughly a third appear once; the ten largest clones hold approximately 12%. This TCR derives from a man aged 35 to 70 with stage I lung adenocarcinoma. The chain carries TRBV9 and TRBJ1-1; TRBD1 is a possible D gene (6 bases). The input for sequencing was normal lung tissue next to the tumor, taken before any cancer treatment. This chain's CDR3 is CASSVRDIGSGEAFF. CDR3 nucleotide sequence: TGTGCCAGCAGCGTCCGGGACATCGGCTCTGGTGAAGCTTTCTTT.